The 14 T cell receptor beta chains below come from one sample, sequenced in a study of molecular identifiers for immune sequencing clone quantification. TCRdb redid the calling of the PCR reads with MiXCR, one entry per CDR3 protein. This table has about 100,000 distinct CDR3 sequences, around 20% appearing once. Sequenced: naive CD8+ T cells from blood, with Jurkat cell RNA spiked in. Subset meaning: FACS-sorted CD8+CD4-CCR7+CD45RA+ naive T cells. Receptors were obtained from a human donor in good health. Some libraries in this study had Jurkat cell RNA spiked in.

V usage is TRBV5-4 and J usage is TRBJ2-1; weak D call: TRBD2 (5 bases). Trimming removed 4 bases at V and 6 bases at J, with 20 bases between. Germline assignment: CDR1 SGHNT and CDR2 YYREEE (reference sequence). This CDR3 contains 16 residues. CDR3: CASSRSPDASGNEQFF. The CDR3 DNA sequence: TGTGCCAGCAGCCGCAGTCCGGATGCAAGCGGCAATGAGCAGTTCTTC. The whole variable domain, remainder taken from reference TRBV5-4 and TRBJ2-1, is ETGVTQSPTHLIKTRGQQVTLRCSSQSGHNTVSWYQQALGQGPQFIFQYYREEENGRGNFPPRFSGLQFPNYSSELNVNALELDDSALYLCASSRSPDASGNEQFFGPGTRLTVL.

This clonotype was observed a handful of times. This chain joins TRBV6-6 and TRBJ2-5; 9 bases map to TRBD1. The CDR3 is 18 amino acids. After removal of 0 bases from V and 5 bases from J, the junction contained 13 bases not matched to a gene. In germline, CDR1 is MNHNY, CDR2 SVGAGI (reference sequence). The CDR3, as DNA: TGTGCCAGCAGTTACTCGTTTCCCTCAATAGACAGGGGGGAGACCCAGTACTTC. Protein sequence: CASSYSFPSIDRGETQYF.

This clonotype was seen more than once but under ten times. This sequence joins TRBV6-2 or TRBV6-3 and TRBJ2-1; 12 positions agree with TRBD1. V lost 7 bases to trimming and J lost 7 bases; unmatched junction nucleotides: 8. This CDR3 comprises 15 residues. CDR1 MNHEY and CDR2 SVGEGT come from the germline V gene. The CDR3 nucleotides read TGTGCCAGCAACATGGGACAGGGGGCTGGTAATGAGCAGTTCTTC. This codes for CASNMGQGAGNEQFF.

This clonotype appeared many times. The chain has TRBV29-1 and TRBJ2-2; tentative D call: TRBD1 (6 bases). With 8 bases removed from V and 4 bases from J, the gap between germline ends came to 8 bases. The CDR3 has 11 residues. Germline loops: CDR1 SQVTM, CDR2 ANQGSEA. The CDR3 reads CSYRATGELFF. The CDR3 coding sequence is TGCAGCTACAGGGCCACCGGGGAGCTGTTTTTT.

V and J are TRBV3-1 and TRBJ2-7, with 8 bases lining up with TRBD2. Per the germline V gene, CDR1 is LGHDT and CDR2 is YNNKEL (reference sequence). V trimming: 0 bases; J trimming: 0 bases; junction bases outside the gene matches: 4. This CDR3 has 16 residues. CDR3 protein: CASSQDSSGYSYEQYF. CDR3 DNA sequence: TGTGCCAGCAGCCAAGATTCTAGCGGGTACTCCTACGAGCAGTACTTC.

This clonotype was detected ten times or more. The rearrangement uses TRBV3-1 and TRBJ2-7; D unresolved. In germline, CDR1 is LGHDT, CDR2 YNNKEL (reference sequence). The V and J ends lost 1 base and 4 bases respectively, with 5 bases between them. This CDR3 region has 12 residues. CDR3 in amino acids: CASSQGHYEQYF. The CDR3 nucleotides read TGTGCCAGCAGCCAAGGACATTACGAGCAGTACTTC.

The chain combines TRBV12-3 or TRBV12-4 with TRBJ2-1, with 8 bases identical to TRBD2. J gave up 12 bases and V 5 bases, and 12 bases lay outside the gene matches. The CDR3 is made up of 14 amino acids. The CDR3 reads CASSRAGVPPAQFF. In nucleotides, the CDR3 is TGTGCCAGCAGTCGAGCGGGGGTACCCCCCGCGCAGTTCTTC.

This clonotype showed up just once. This could be a read error, since a much larger clone is one nucleotide away. The CDR3 carries no conserved terminal phenylalanine or tryptophan, so it likely arises from a read error. The rearrangement joins TRBV19 to TRBJ2-1; D not resolved. This CDR3 contains 12 residues. The ends were cut back, 3 bases at V and 5 bases at J, with 5 bases in the middle. Germline-derived CDR1 and CDR2 are LNHDA and SQIVND (reference sequence). CDR3 DNA sequence: TGTGCCAGTAGTATTTGGAACAATGAGCAGTTCTCC. Protein: CASSIWNNEQFS.

The CDR3 sequence: CSVEDLGDEQFF. Here the CDR3 DNA reads TGCAGCGTTGAAGATCTTGGCGATGAGCAGTTCTTC. The genes are TRBV29-1 and TRBJ2-1; D remains unclear. V dropped 0 bases and J dropped 8 bases, with 8 bases sitting between them. Germline CDR1 reads SQVTM; CDR2 reads ANQGSEA. The CDR3 length is 12 residues.

The V gene is TRBV20-1, the J gene TRBJ2-5; D unclear. V was cut by 3 bases and J by 4 bases, with 12 bases left in between. There are 13 residues in the CDR3. Germline lookup yields CDR1 DFQATT and CDR2 SNEGSKA (reference sequence). The CDR3 sequence: CSASGPWGETQYF. The CDR3 DNA reads as TGCAGTGCTAGCGGCCCTTGGGGAGAGACCCAGTACTTC.

This rearrangement joins TRBV9 to TRBJ1-1; maybe TRBD1 (6 bases). Germline loops: CDR1 SGDLS, CDR2 YYNGEE. Deletions cut 3 bases from V and 2 bases from J, with 8 bases between. The CDR3 is made up of 13 amino acids. The CDR3 bases are TGTGCCAGCAGCGCGGGGGGCAACACTGAAGCTTTCTTT. It specifies CASSAGGNTEAFF.

This clonotype was picked up a small number of times. It may be a read error: a sequence one base away is much more abundant. This rearrangement joins TRBV6-5 to TRBJ2-7; 7 nucleotides line up with TRBD2. Germline V gene data show CDR1 as MNHEY and CDR2 as SVGAGI. CDR3 length equals 12 residues. The CDR3 here is CAGSLGGNEQYF. The DNA for the CDR3 is TGTGCCGGCAGTCTCGGGGGGAACGAGCAGTACTTC.

This clonotype has a handful of counts. The chain uses TRBV20-1 and TRBJ2-2; TRBD1 is a possible D gene (6 bases). The CDR3 contains 12 residues. Germline CDR1 DFQATT, CDR2 SNEGSKA (reference sequence). CDR3 coding DNA: TGCAGCCCAGAGGGGGACACCGGGGAGCTGTTTTTT. Encoded protein: CSPEGDTGELFF.

The V and J genes are TRBV9 and TRBJ2-3, with 7 bases that match TRBD2. Germline V gives CDR1 SGDLS, CDR2 YYNGEE. The CDR3 length is 17 residues. The J segment lost 0 bases and the V segment lost 1 base, leaving 8 bases of the junction unmatched. CDR3 sequence: CASSVYGGTHSTDTQYF. The CDR3 coding sequence is TGTGCCAGCAGCGTATACGGGGGGACCCATAGCACAGATACGCAGTATTTT.